Shown below are 22 T cell receptor beta chains from a single sample sequenced in a study of blood T cell repertoires in COVID-19. Repertoires were generated with immunoSEQ multiplex PCR, while TCRdb's copy carries only in-frame clones and drops some. Of approximately 390,000 clones detected, roughly 89% appear once; the ten largest clones hold approximately 9.3%. Material: PBMCs or T cells enriched from blood (not recorded which). The receptor set was obtained from a woman aged 45-59 years who had recovered from COVID-19.

This chain connects TRBV28 to TRBJ1-2, with D possibly matching TRBD1 (6 bases). CDR1 is MDHEN, CDR2 SYDVKM, per germline. CDR3 length equals 13 residues. V lost 5 bases to trimming and J lost 8 bases, with 15 bases between them. DNA of the CDR3: TGTGCCAGCAGTCCACCCGGGACAAAGGGCTACACCTTC. Protein: CASSPPGTKGYTF.

This clone appeared a single time. This chain joins TRBV7-2 and TRBJ2-5, with D perhaps TRBD2 (6 bases). Germline values: CDR1 SGHTA, CDR2 FQGNSA. V shed 1 base and J shed 7 bases, with 16 bases lying between them. CDR3 length: 15 residues. The CDR3 nucleotides read TGTGCCAGCAGCTTAGACCTGTTGGGGGGTCCGACCCAGTACTTC. Translating it yields CASSLDLLGGPTQYF.

This clone was detected only once. The CDR3 protein is CASSQGQGSEQYF. The CDR3 coding sequence is TGCGCCAGCAGCCAAGGACAGGGAAGCGAGCAGTACTTC. The gene calls are TRBV4-1 and TRBJ2-7; 7 positions agree with TRBD1. J lost 6 bases, V lost 1 base, and 3 bases had no gene match. CDR1 is MGHRA, CDR2 YSYEKL, per germline. This CDR3 comprises 13 residues.

V gene TRBV6-5 combines with J gene TRBJ1-4; D possibly corresponds to TRBD1 (6 bases). There are 14 residues in the CDR3. V was cut by 10 bases and J by 2 bases, with 14 bases left in between. Germline CDR1 MNHEY, CDR2 SVGAGI. Here the CDR3 DNA reads TGTGCCACCCTTCATGGGGGCACTAATGAAAAACTGTTTTTT. Translation: CATLHGGTNEKLFF.

Of note for this clone: Germline is not matched at one junction end, which may reflect a read error. The V gene is TRBV6-1, the J gene TRBJ1-5; 7 bases agree with TRBD1. Germline loops: CDR1 MNHNS, CDR2 SASEGT. This CDR3 has 16 amino acids. The DNA of the CDR3 is TGTGCCAGCAGGGAAGGACAGGATTATAGCAATCAGCCCCAGCATTTT. Residues: CASREGQDYSNQPQHF.

The V gene is TRBV13, the J gene TRBJ2-2; TRBD1 matches 11 bases. V shed 5 bases and J 7 bases; nucleotides not matched to a gene: 9. Looked up from germline, CDR1 is PRHDT and CDR2 is FYEKMQ (reference sequence). This CDR3 contains 16 residues. The DNA for the CDR3 is TGTGCCAGCAGCCCTCCGGGACAGGGGGTGGGCGGGGAGCTGTTTTTT. This sequence encodes CASSPPGQGVGGELFF. Full variable domain (rest looked up from reference TRBV13 and TRBJ2-2): AAGVIQSPRHLIKEKRETATLKCYPIPRHDTVYWYQQGPGQDPQFLISFYEKMQSDKGSIPDRFSAQQFSDYHSELNMSSLELGDSALYFCASSPPGQGVGGELFFGEGSRLTVL.

V gene TRBV2 combines with J gene TRBJ2-7; D is possibly TRBD2 (7 bases). Germline CDR1 and CDR2: SNHLY and FYNNEI. The ends were cut back, 2 bases at V and 0 bases at J, with 20 bases in the middle. The CDR3 consists of 18 residues. In DNA form, the CDR3 reads TGTGCCAGCAGTGAAACCCCCCCGCGGGGGCTCCTCTCCTACGAGCAGTACTTC. Its translation: CASSETPPRGLLSYEQYF.

The V and J genes are TRBV20-1 and TRBJ1-2; TRBD1 might be the D (5 bases). CDR1 and CDR2 from the germline V gene are DFQATT and SNEGSKA (reference sequence). Trimming pared 3 bases from V and 1 base from J, leaving 15 bases between. The CDR3 is 15 amino acids. CDR3 coding DNA: TGCAGTGCTAGTAAGGGGCCCACCATTAACTATGGCTACACCTTC. Amino acid sequence: CSASKGPTINYGYTF.

This chain connects TRBV2 to TRBJ1-6, with D unresolved. V was shortened by 3 bases and J by 7 bases, with 10 bases between the two germline ends. The CDR3 spans 14 residues. Germline-derived CDR1 and CDR2 are SNHLY and FYNNEI. In DNA form, the CDR3 reads TGTGCCAGCAGTGAGGGAAGAGGGAATTCACCCCTCCACTTT. Residues: CASSEGRGNSPLHF.

There are a few counts of this clone. The chain employs TRBV7-9 and TRBJ2-7, with 7 bases identical to TRBD1. This CDR3 region has 13 residues. Germline values: CDR1 SEHNR, CDR2 FQNEAQ (reference sequence). J gave up 7 bases and V 4 bases, and 7 bases lay outside the gene matches. The CDR3 DNA is TGTGCCAGCAGCTCCCCGGGACAGAGAGAGCAGTACTTC. Protein sequence: CASSSPGQREQYF.

This rearrangement joins TRBV18 to TRBJ2-2; no reliable D call. V lost 3 bases to trimming and J lost 4 bases, with 6 bases between them. From germline, CDR1 is KGHSH and CDR2 LQKENI. The CDR3 loop spans 13 amino acids. CDR3 DNA: TGTGCCAGCTCACCTGAGCCCACCGGGGAGCTGTTTTTT. The encoded protein is CASSPEPTGELFF.

This clone occurred a few times. The chain employs TRBV7-8 and TRBJ2-2; 10 positions agree with TRBD2. Germline-derived CDR1 and CDR2 are SGHVS and FQNEAQ. The length of the CDR3 is 15 residues. The ends lost 4 bases at V and 4 bases at J; junction bases unmatched: 3. The CDR3 reads CASSSRTSGTGELFF. The CDR3 nucleotides read TGTGCCAGCAGCTCCCGGACTAGCGGCACCGGGGAGCTGTTTTTT.

CDR3 DNA: TGTGCCAGCAGTTTGGGGACAGGGGATGGCTACACCTTC. This translates into CASSLGTGDGYTF. The J gene is TRBJ1-2, the V gene TRBV27, with 10 nucleotides matching TRBD1. The CDR3 has 13 residues. Losses at the gene ends were 3 bases for V and 6 bases for J; bases not matched to a gene: 1. The germline CDR1 and CDR2 sequences are MNHEY and SMNVEV (reference sequence).

This chain joins TRBV11-2 and TRBJ2-7; D unclear. This CDR3 is 14 amino acids long. Deletions cut 6 bases from V and 0 bases from J, with 12 bases between. Germline loops: CDR1 SGHAT, CDR2 FQNNGV. DNA for the CDR3: TGTGCCAGCAGTCTGAACTCCCTCTCCTACGAGCAGTACTTC. Protein product: CASSLNSLSYEQYF.

V usage is TRBV4-1 and J usage is TRBJ1-5; weak D call: TRBD1 (5 bases). Germline V gene data show CDR1 as MGHRA and CDR2 as YSYEKL. The V end was cut by 4 bases, the J end by 0 bases, with 10 bases between. The CDR3 runs to 15 residues. The CDR3, as DNA: TGCGCCAGCAGCCCCCACGGGGGTAGCAATCAGCCCCAGCATTTT. It specifies CASSPHGGSNQPQHF.

The table lists this clone with a count of one. The CDR3 protein is CSASWTGSNQPQHF. For the CDR3, the DNA is TGCAGTGCTAGTTGGACAGGGTCAAATCAGCCCCAGCATTTT. This chain connects TRBV20-1 to TRBJ1-5; 8 nucleotides align to TRBD1. Per the germline V gene, CDR1 is DFQATT and CDR2 is SNEGSKA (reference sequence). Germline trimming cut 3 bases from V and 4 bases from J; bases unmatched to any gene: 5. The CDR3 has 14 amino acids.

The CDR3 coding sequence is TGTGCCAGCAGAGGACAGGGTCGAGGTGGCTACACCTTC. This codes for CASRGQGRGGYTF. This chain connects TRBV2 to TRBJ1-2; 8 bases match TRBD1. Germline-derived CDR1 and CDR2 are SNHLY and FYNNEI. The ends lost 6 bases at V and 7 bases at J; junction bases unmatched: 7. This CDR3 comprises 13 residues.

This clone was observed a single time. The chain recombines TRBV30 with TRBJ2-1; 10 positions agree with TRBD2. Germline-derived CDR1 and CDR2 are GTSNPN and SVGIG (reference sequence). Trimming took 0 bases from V and 0 from J; bases not matched to a gene: 11. The CDR3 sequence is 19 residues long. CDR3 coding DNA: TGTGCCTGGAGTGTATCCCTAGCGGGGGCGTTTAGCTCCTACAATGAGCAGTTCTTC. It specifies CAWSVSLAGAFSSYNEQFF.

The V and J genes are TRBV28 and TRBJ2-2; D might be TRBD1 (6 bases). The V end lost 5 bases, the J end lost 0 bases, and 10 bases lay between the germline ends. Looked up from germline, CDR1 is MDHEN and CDR2 is SYDVKM. CDR3 length: 15 residues. Written as DNA, the CDR3 is TGTGCCAGCAGTCCCGACAGGACGAACACCGGGGAGCTGTTTTTT. It codes for CASSPDRTNTGELFF.

The chain combines TRBV7-9 with TRBJ1-5, with a tentative D call TRBD1 (5 bases). CDR1 and CDR2 from the germline V gene are SEHNR and FQNEAQ (reference sequence). The ends were cut back, 1 base at V and 1 base at J, with 5 bases in the middle. CDR3 size: 14 residues. CDR3 loop: CASSLEGSNQPQHF. DNA for the CDR3: TGTGCCAGCAGCTTAGAGGGGAGCAATCAGCCCCAGCATTTT.

The chain joins TRBV7-2 to TRBJ1-1; TRBD1 matches at 12 bases. This CDR3 spans 15 amino acids. Germline CDR1 reads SGHTA; CDR2 reads FQGNSA. The ends lost 3 bases at V and 6 bases at J; junction bases unmatched: 5. CDR3 sequence reads: CASSLAGQGASEAFF. The CDR3 nucleotides read TGTGCCAGCAGCTTGGCGGGACAGGGGGCTTCTGAAGCTTTCTTT.

The chain is built from TRBV30 and TRBJ1-1; 8 nucleotides agree with TRBD1. The CDR3 is made up of 14 amino acids. Germline-derived CDR1 and CDR2 are GTSNPN and SVGIG (reference sequence). V dropped 2 bases and J dropped 0; count of bases not matched to a gene: 2. Written as DNA, the CDR3 is TGTGCCTGGAGTCGGACAGGGCTGAACACTGAAGCTTTCTTT. This encodes CAWSRTGLNTEAFF.